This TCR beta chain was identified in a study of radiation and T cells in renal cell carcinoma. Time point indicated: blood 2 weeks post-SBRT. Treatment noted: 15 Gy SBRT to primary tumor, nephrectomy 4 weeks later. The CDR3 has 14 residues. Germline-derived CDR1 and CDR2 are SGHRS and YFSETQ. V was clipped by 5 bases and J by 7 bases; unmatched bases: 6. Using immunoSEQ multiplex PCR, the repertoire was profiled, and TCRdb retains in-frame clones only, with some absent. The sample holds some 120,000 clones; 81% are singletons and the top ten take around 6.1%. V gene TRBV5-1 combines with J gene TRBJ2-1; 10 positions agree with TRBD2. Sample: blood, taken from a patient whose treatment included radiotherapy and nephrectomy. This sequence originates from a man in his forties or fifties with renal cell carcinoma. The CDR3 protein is CASRGTSVLNEQFF. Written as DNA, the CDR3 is TGCGCCAGCAGAGGGACTAGCGTATTAAATGAGCAGTTCTTC.